Presented here are 23 T cell receptor beta chains from one specimen sequenced in a study of T cells in Graves' hyperthyroidism and ophthalmopathy (dated by TCRdb to 2018 to 2020). Library generation was performed with multiplex PCR. TCRdb shows the sequencer as Illumina HiSeq 2000. TCR beta CDR3 regions were amplified from RNA transcripts. A first-round RT-PCR of the TCR CDR3 used the HTBI primer set with the Qiagen OneStep RT-PCR kit. Using fastp at Q25 and MiXCR, TCRdb reprocessed the public reads and kept productive beta chains. A single entry per CDR3 protein holds the most common genes and DNA from its merged rows. Recorded for this sample are approximately 640,000 distinct CDR3 sequences; roughly 45% of them occurred a single time. Together, the top ten hold approximately 7.2% of the sample. Material for sequencing was peripheral blood or thyroid tissue (not recorded which). The receptors shown here come from an adult man with Graves' disease, either hyperthyroidism or ophthalmopathy (not recorded which).

The V and J genes are TRBV9 and TRBJ2-7; 9 positions match TRBD2. Trimming cost V 0 bases and J 5 bases; bases outside gene matches: 9. The CDR3 totals 16 residues. Germline V gene sequence: CDR1 SGDLS, CDR2 YYNGEE. CDR3 loop: CASSVDLAGGPHEQYF. The CDR3 DNA follows: TGTGCCAGCAGCGTAGACTTGGCGGGAGGGCCTCACGAGCAGTACTTC.

V and J are TRBV29-1 and TRBJ2-3; D is perhaps TRBD1 (5 bases). Between the trimmed V and J ends, which lost 7 bases and 1 base, there was a span of 9 bases. The CDR3 has 12 amino acids. The V gene's germline CDR1 is SQVTM and CDR2 ANQGSEA. The CDR3 coding sequence is TGCAGCGGACAGCTTGGCACAGATACGCAGTATTTT. Protein: CSGQLGTDTQYF.

The J gene is TRBJ2-7, the V gene TRBV20-1; D unclear. V lost 4 bases, J lost 0 bases, and 13 bases lay in between. CDR3 length equals 14 residues. Germline V gene lookup returns CDR1 DFQATT and CDR2 SNEGSKA (reference sequence). CDR3 DNA sequence: TGCAGTGCTACACCGGGTCGAAGCTCCTACGAGCAGTACTTC. Its protein product is CSATPGRSSYEQYF.

This clonotype was seen at least ten times. The chain recombines TRBV10-3 with TRBJ1-2; 10 bases map to TRBD1. This CDR3 spans 13 amino acids. The trim removed 4 bases at V and 6 bases at J, leaving 2 bases unmatched. Per the germline V gene, CDR1 is ENHRY and CDR2 is SYGVKD. CDR3 amino acids: CAISAGTGDGYTF. The CDR3 DNA reads as TGTGCCATCAGTGCCGGGACAGGGGATGGCTACACCTTC.

This clonotype was observed once. V gene TRBV2 combines with J gene TRBJ2-7, with a tentative D call TRBD1 (6 bases). Looked up from germline, CDR1 is SNHLY and CDR2 is FYNNEI. The germline V and J ends were trimmed by 6 bases and 0 bases, with 15 bases remaining between them. The CDR3 has 15 amino acids. In DNA form, the CDR3 reads TGTGCCAGCAGCCAAAACAGGGCGAGCTCCTACGAGCAGTACTTC. Protein: CASSQNRASSYEQYF.

This rearrangement joins TRBV25-1 to TRBJ1-4, with D uncertain. Germline CDR1 MGHDK, CDR2 SYGVNS. CDR3 length: 12 residues. Trimming left V 11 bases short and J 8 bases short, with 15 bases between. The CDR3 loop reads CAPSLPGEKLFF. Written as DNA, the CDR3 is TGTGCCCCCAGCCTGCCCGGGGAAAAACTGTTTTTT.

The V call is TRBV7-2, the J call TRBJ1-2, with 7 bases matching TRBD1. The germline gives CDR1 SGHTA, CDR2 FQGNSA. V trimming: 2 bases; J trimming: 7 bases; junction bases outside the gene matches: 10. This CDR3 is 15 amino acids long. CDR3 bases: TGTGCCAGCAGCTTAAAGGCGGCAGGGGGGGGTGGCTACACCTTC. Residues: CASSLKAAGGGGYTF.

This clonotype has just one count. The chain links TRBV7-2 to TRBJ2-7, with D maybe TRBD1 (5 bases). Germline assignment: CDR1 SGHTA and CDR2 FQGNSA. V lost 2 bases and J 1 base, leaving 15 bases between the germline ends. The CDR3 runs to 16 residues. This CDR3 reads CASSLPSTQGSYEQYF. The CDR3 coding sequence is TGTGCCAGCAGCTTACCCAGTACTCAGGGATCCTACGAGCAGTACTTC.

This clonotype was seen repeatedly, ten times or more. The rearrangement links TRBV9 to TRBJ1-1, with a tentative D call TRBD1 (5 bases). Per germline, CDR1 SGDLS and CDR2 YYNGEE. There are 12 residues in the CDR3. Deletions cut 5 bases from V and 3 bases from J, with 8 bases between. CDR3 bases: TGTGCCAGCAGAGGAGGGGACACTGAAGCTTTCTTT. It encodes CASRGGDTEAFF.

This clonotype has just a few counts. The chain links TRBV7-2 to TRBJ2-7; 7 bases are a match to TRBD2. The CDR3 has 14 residues. V lost 5 bases and J lost 4; bases outside the gene matches: 8. Germline loops: CDR1 SGHTA, CDR2 FQGNSA. The CDR3 nucleotides are TGTGCCAGCAGCCCCCGGGTCGGGGGGTACGAGCAGTACTTC. Its protein product is CASSPRVGGYEQYF.

This clonotype was counted at least ten times. The chain has TRBV25-1 and TRBJ2-7; maybe TRBD2 (6 bases). The CDR3 has 14 residues. Germline-derived CDR1 and CDR2 are MGHDK and SYGVNS. The V and J ends lost 3 bases and 2 bases respectively, with 11 bases between them. Written as DNA, the CDR3 is TGTGCCAGCAGTGACCCCGGCGGGGCCTACGAGCAGTACTTC. This gives the protein CASSDPGGAYEQYF.

The V gene is TRBV6-5, the J gene TRBJ1-1, with 7 bases matching TRBD1. V gave up 2 bases and J gave up 9 bases; unmatched junction bases: 3. The CDR3 extends over 12 amino acids. CDR1 is MNHEY, CDR2 SVGAGI, per germline. This chain's CDR3 is CASSYQTGQAFF. In DNA, the CDR3 is TGTGCCAGCAGTTACCAGACAGGGCAAGCTTTCTTT.

This clonotype was seen more than once but under ten times. The rearrangement uses TRBV19 and TRBJ1-5; D may be TRBD1 (6 bases). CDR1 and CDR2 from the germline V gene are LNHDA and SQIVND (reference sequence). CDR3 length equals 15 residues. V was pared by 5 bases and J by 5 bases, with 16 bases between. The CDR3 DNA sequence: TGTGCCAGTAGTGAGGGGGGCGCCCTTGATCAGCCCCAGCATTTT. As protein: CASSEGGALDQPQHF.

This clonotype was observed many times. V usage is TRBV25-1 and J usage is TRBJ1-5, with 10 bases aligning to TRBD1. With V trimmed by 5 bases and J by 4 bases, 8 bases remained unmatched. Germline CDR1 MGHDK, CDR2 SYGVNS. This CDR3 contains 16 residues. In DNA form, the CDR3 reads TGTGCCAGCAGTCCTAGGGACAGGGGCCCGAATCAGCCCCAGCATTTT. Residues: CASSPRDRGPNQPQHF.

This clonotype was picked up a small number of times. The rearrangement links TRBV20-1 to TRBJ2-7, with 11 nucleotides matching TRBD2. J gave up 4 bases and V 3 bases, and 5 bases lay outside the gene matches. In germline, CDR1 is DFQATT, CDR2 SNEGSKA (reference sequence). The CDR3 runs to 14 residues. The CDR3 reads CSARRLAGTYEQYF. The CDR3 nucleotides read TGCAGTGCTAGGCGACTAGCGGGGACGTACGAGCAGTACTTC.

This sequence joins TRBV24-1 and TRBJ2-5, with a tentative D call TRBD2 (6 bases). The CDR3 is made up of 14 amino acids. V was pared by 3 bases and J by 5 bases, with 12 bases between. CDR1 is KGHDR and CDR2 is SFDVKD in the germline V gene. CDR3 bases: TGTGCCACCAGTGATGCGGGGCGAGATGAGACCCAGTACTTC. It codes for CATSDAGRDETQYF.

Only a few counts were recorded for this clonotype. This rearrangement joins TRBV29-1 to TRBJ1-1, with D uncertain. CDR3 length equals 13 residues. Trimming cost V 8 bases and J 0 bases, with 13 bases left between them. Germline lookup yields CDR1 SQVTM and CDR2 ANQGSEA. CDR3 DNA sequence: TGCAGCCTTTTTCGAACGATGAACACTGAAGCTTTCTTT. Translation: CSLFRTMNTEAFF.

This rearrangement joins TRBV20-1 to TRBJ1-6; no reliable D call. The CDR3 extends over 15 amino acids. Germline V lookup: CDR1 DFQATT, CDR2 SNEGSKA (reference sequence). Trimming left V 1 base short and J 14 bases short, with 21 bases between. In DNA, the CDR3 is TGCAGTGCTAGAGGGGAATTGCAGGTTCCTTCGACCCTCCACTTT. Translation gives CSARGELQVPSTLHF.

The sample holds many counts of this clonotype. The genes are TRBV29-1 and TRBJ2-7, with TRBD1 matching over 7 bases. Trimming at V came to 6 bases and at J to 2 bases, leaving 10 bases not matched to a gene. The germline gives CDR1 SQVTM, CDR2 ANQGSEA. This CDR3 is built from 14 residues. CDR3 DNA: TGCAGCGTGTCCGATGACAGGGTAGCCTACGAGCAGTACTTC. Amino acid sequence: CSVSDDRVAYEQYF.

This clonotype was detected ten times or more. The chain has TRBV20-1 and TRBJ2-5; TRBD1 is a possible D gene (6 bases). V was pared by 0 bases and J by 5 bases, with 16 bases between. Germline assignment: CDR1 DFQATT and CDR2 SNEGSKA (reference sequence). The CDR3 has 15 amino acids. This CDR3 is CSARDPAGASETQYF. As DNA, the CDR3 is TGCAGTGCTAGAGATCCGGCAGGGGCAAGTGAGACCCAGTACTTC.

This clonotype was observed a few times. The chain carries TRBV2 and TRBJ2-7, with D uncertain. Trimming cost V 6 bases and J 0 bases, with 12 bases left between them. Germline V CDR1 and CDR2: SNHLY, FYNNEI. This CDR3 is built from 14 residues. As DNA, the CDR3 is TGTGCCAGCAGCCAAACACGGAGCTCCTACGAGCAGTACTTC. Protein sequence: CASSQTRSSYEQYF.

Points on this clonotype: Its ends do not fully match the called genes, so a read error is possible. The chain employs TRBV6-1 and TRBJ2-5; no clear D gene. Germline loops: CDR1 MNHNS, CDR2 SASEGT. This CDR3 contains 13 residues. This CDR3 is CACSDPASKTQYF. The DNA of the CDR3 is TGTGCCTGCAGTGACCCGGCAAGCAAGACCCAGTACTTC.

This chain joins TRBV7-6 and TRBJ2-7; the match to TRBD1 covers 7 bases. V dropped 2 bases and J dropped 3; count of bases not matched to a gene: 4. This CDR3 is 14 amino acids long. The germline CDR1 and CDR2 sequences are SGHVS and FNYEAQ. The CDR3 DNA reads as TGTGCCAGCAGCTTAAATCAGGGGGTCTACGAGCAGTACTTC. The encoded protein is CASSLNQGVYEQYF.